This T cell receptor beta chain is from a study of long-term antiretroviral therapy in people with HIV. Samples were assayed with immunoSEQ v3.0 at survey level. Profiled with immunoSEQ multiplex PCR; TCRdb holds only in-frame clones, not every one. The sample has around 20,000 clones, 80% to 90% seen once. Germline assignment: CDR1 MNHEY and CDR2 SVGAGI. V was pared by 7 bases and J by 0 bases, with 10 bases between. This CDR3 region has 15 residues. This specimen was unsorted PBMCs, taken 4.2 years after starting antiretroviral therapy. The V call is TRBV6-5, the J call TRBJ1-6; the D is unclear. This sequence originates from a man in his forties or fifties with HIV. The chain's CDR3 is CASNTGSSYNSPLHF. The CDR3 coding sequence is TGTGCCAGCAATACGGGAAGCTCCTATAATTCACCCCTCCACTTT.